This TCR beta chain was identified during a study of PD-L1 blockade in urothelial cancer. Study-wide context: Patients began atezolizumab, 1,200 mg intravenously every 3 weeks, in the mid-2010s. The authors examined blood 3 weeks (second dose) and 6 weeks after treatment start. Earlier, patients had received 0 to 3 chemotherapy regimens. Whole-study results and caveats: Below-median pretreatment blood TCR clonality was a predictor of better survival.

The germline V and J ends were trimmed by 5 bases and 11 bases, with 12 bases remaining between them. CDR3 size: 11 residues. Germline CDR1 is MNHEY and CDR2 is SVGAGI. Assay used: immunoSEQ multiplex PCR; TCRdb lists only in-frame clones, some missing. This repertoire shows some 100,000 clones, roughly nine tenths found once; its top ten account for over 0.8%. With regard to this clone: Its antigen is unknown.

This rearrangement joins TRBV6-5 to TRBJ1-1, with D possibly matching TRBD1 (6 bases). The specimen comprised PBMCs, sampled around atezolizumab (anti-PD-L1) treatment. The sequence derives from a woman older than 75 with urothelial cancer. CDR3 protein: CASSQGMWAFF. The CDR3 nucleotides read TGTGCCAGCAGTCAGGGGATGTGGGCTTTCTTT.